The 25 T cell receptor beta chains given below trace back to one sample, sequenced in a study of blood T cell repertoires in COVID-19. Repertoires were generated with immunoSEQ multiplex PCR, while TCRdb's copy carries only in-frame clones and drops some. The profile shows roughly 290,000 clones, 80% to 90% of them singletons. Sequences were obtained from peripheral blood. The source is a woman between 45 and 60 years old who had recovered from COVID-19.

The chain uses TRBV28 and TRBJ1-5; TRBD1 is a possible D gene (5 bases). Germline loops: CDR1 MDHEN, CDR2 SYDVKM. CDR3 length: 15 amino acids. V was trimmed by 7 bases and J by 1 base, leaving 14 bases between them. The CDR3 protein is CASNSAQGSNQPQHF. CDR3 coding DNA: TGTGCCAGCAACTCGGCTCAGGGAAGCAATCAGCCCCAGCATTTT.

This clone was counted a few times. The chain is built from TRBV6-5 and TRBJ2-7; D may be TRBD2 (6 bases). Per germline, CDR1 MNHEY and CDR2 SVGAGI. V lost 8 bases to trimming and J lost 4 bases, with 15 bases between them. CDR3 length: 13 residues. The CDR3 reads CASGDWGEYEQYF. The CDR3 DNA reads TGTGCCAGCGGAGACTGGGGGGAATACGAGCAGTACTTC.

The sample holds one count of this clone. CDR3 amino acids: CASSLGISSYNEQFF. CDR3 nucleotides: TGTGCCAGCAGCCTCGGGATTAGCTCCTACAATGAGCAGTTCTTC. The genes are TRBV5-4 and TRBJ2-1; the D gene is possibly TRBD2 (5 bases). Trimming removed 4 bases from V and 0 bases from J, with 11 bases in between. CDR1 is SGHNT and CDR2 is YYREEE in the germline V gene (reference sequence). There are 15 residues in the CDR3.

The chain employs TRBV27 and TRBJ2-3, with a tentative D call TRBD2 (5 bases). Trimming stripped 1 base from V and 2 bases from J, with 19 bases between. Germline CDR1 reads MNHEY; CDR2 reads SMNVEV (reference sequence). The CDR3 length is 18 residues. The CDR3 sequence: CASSLLRVGQANTDTQYF. In nucleotides, the CDR3 is TGTGCCAGCAGTTTATTGCGGGTAGGCCAGGCCAACACAGATACGCAGTATTTT.

CDR3 amino acids: CASVRDREETQYF. In DNA form, the CDR3 reads TGTGCCAGCGTCCGGGACAGAGAAGAGACCCAGTACTTC. The V gene is TRBV2, the J gene TRBJ2-5; 7 bases are shared with TRBD1. The ends lost 8 bases at V and 3 bases at J; junction bases unmatched: 6. Per germline, CDR1 SNHLY and CDR2 FYNNEI. CDR3 length equals 13 residues.

V is TRBV7-9 and J is TRBJ1-2; maybe TRBD1 (6 bases). Trimming shortened V by 4 bases and J by 4 bases, and 13 bases separated the two germline ends. Germline V CDR1 and CDR2: SEHNR, FQNEAQ (reference sequence). CDR3 length: 14 amino acids. For the CDR3, the DNA is TGTGCCAGCAGCTGGGACCAGGGGACCTATGGCTACACCTTC. Translated: CASSWDQGTYGYTF.

V gene TRBV27 combines with J gene TRBJ1-5, with 9 bases that match TRBD1. Per the germline V gene, CDR1 is MNHEY and CDR2 is SMNVEV (reference sequence). The V segment lost 7 bases and the J segment 3 bases; nucleotides outside the gene matches: 10. This CDR3 spans 16 amino acids. The CDR3 nucleotides read TGTGCCAGCAAACTCACCGGGACAGGGATCAATCAGCCCCAGCATTTT. Translation: CASKLTGTGINQPQHF.

This chain links TRBV7-3 with TRBJ2-1; D unresolved. Per the germline V gene, CDR1 is SGHTA and CDR2 is FQGTGA. This CDR3 has 15 amino acids. V was pared by 0 bases and J by 7 bases, with 13 bases between. The CDR3 DNA sequence: TGTGCCAGCAGCTTAACGTCCGGGTTCTCGAATGAGCAGTTCTTC. As protein: CASSLTSGFSNEQFF.

This chain uses TRBV6-2 or TRBV6-3 with TRBJ1-2, with 9 bases identical to TRBD1. V shed 2 bases, J shed 8 bases, and the junction held 6 bases outside the gene matches. This CDR3 has 14 residues. Germline V gives CDR1 MNHEY, CDR2 SVGEGT. Written as DNA, the CDR3 is TGTGCCAGCAGTTACCCCCGGACAGGGGAAGGCTACACCTTC. Its translation: CASSYPRTGEGYTF.

V usage is TRBV19 and J usage is TRBJ2-7; 10 positions agree with TRBD1. The CDR3 runs 15 residues. Trimming at V came to 4 bases and at J to 0 bases, leaving 3 bases not matched to a gene. Germline V CDR1 and CDR2: LNHDA, SQIVND (reference sequence). The CDR3: CASSKGQGSSYEQYF. CDR3 nucleotide sequence: TGTGCCAGTAGTAAGGGACAGGGGAGCTCCTACGAGCAGTACTTC. The full variable domain, its missing parts supplied by reference TRBV19 and TRBJ2-7, is DGGITQSPKYLFRKEGQNVTLSCEQNLNHDAMYWYRQDPGQGLRLIYYSQIVNDFQKGDIAEGYSVSREKKESFPLTVTSAQKNPTAFYLCASSKGQGSSYEQYFGPGTRLTVT.

The rearrangement links TRBV6-5 to TRBJ1-4; no definite D call. The germline V gene encodes CDR1 MNHEY and CDR2 SVGAGI. V dropped 3 bases and J dropped 8 bases, with 10 bases sitting between them. CDR3 size: 13 residues. This chain's CDR3 is CASSYSSREKLFF. In DNA, the CDR3 is TGTGCCAGCAGTTATTCGAGTCGGGAAAAACTGTTTTTT.

This sequence joins TRBV6-6 and TRBJ1-2, with 9 nucleotides matching TRBD1. Germline V lookup: CDR1 MNHNY, CDR2 SVGAGI (reference sequence). After removal of 2 bases from V and 3 bases from J, the junction contained 4 bases not matched to a gene. The length of the CDR3 is 15 residues. In DNA form, the CDR3 reads TGTGCCAGCAGTTACCTATGGACAGGGGACTATGGCTACACCTTC. Its protein is CASSYLWTGDYGYTF.

The chain is built from TRBV19 and TRBJ2-1; TRBD1 aligns across 12 bases. The CDR3 totals 17 residues. The ends lost 5 bases at V and 8 bases at J; junction bases unmatched: 13. The germline CDR1 and CDR2 sequences are LNHDA and SQIVND (reference sequence). CDR3 sequence reads: CASSGNRDRGRRDEQFF. The CDR3 coding sequence is TGTGCCAGTAGTGGAAACCGGGACAGGGGGCGCCGGGATGAGCAGTTCTTC. Looking up the rest from reference TRBV19 and TRBJ2-1 gives the full variable domain: DGGITQSPKYLFRKEGQNVTLSCEQNLNHDAMYWYRQDPGQGLRLIYYSQIVNDFQKGDIAEGYSVSREKKESFPLTVTSAQKNPTAFYLCASSGNRDRGRRDEQFFGPGTRLTVL.

The chain is built from TRBV7-2 and TRBJ2-2; D is unresolved. The V gene lost 1 base and the J gene lost 3 bases, with 9 bases spanning the gap. CDR1 is SGHTA and CDR2 is FQGNSA in the germline V gene. This CDR3 contains 15 residues. This chain's CDR3 is CASSLDAADTGELFF. The CDR3 nucleotides read TGTGCCAGCAGCTTAGACGCGGCAGACACCGGGGAGCTGTTTTTT.

The chain is built from TRBV18 and TRBJ2-2, with a tentative D call TRBD2 (6 bases). Germline V gives CDR1 KGHSH, CDR2 LQKENI. Trimming left V 4 bases short and J 2 bases short, with 8 bases between. CDR3 length equals 14 residues. The CDR3 region is CASSRGTNTGELFF. The CDR3 coding sequence is TGTGCCAGCTCACGCGGGACCAACACCGGGGAGCTGTTTTTT.

This chain joins TRBV20-1 and TRBJ2-7; 8 bases match TRBD2. This CDR3 spans 13 amino acids. Germline V gene data show CDR1 as DFQATT and CDR2 as SNEGSKA (reference sequence). J gave up 2 bases and V 3 bases, and 3 bases lay outside the gene matches. Here the CDR3 DNA reads TGCAGTGCTAGTCTAGCGGGCCCCTACGAGCAGTACTTC. Its translation is CSASLAGPYEQYF.

This clone is a singleton in its sample. This chain uses TRBV7-9 with TRBJ1-3; tentative D call: TRBD1 (5 bases). V gave up 5 bases and J gave up 2 bases, with 13 bases separating them. This CDR3 contains 15 residues. Germline V CDR1 and CDR2: SEHNR, FQNEAQ (reference sequence). The CDR3 sequence: CASSPRLDTGNTIYF. The CDR3 DNA reads TGTGCCAGCAGCCCTAGGTTGGACACTGGAAACACCATATATTTT. Full variable domain (missing parts from reference TRBV7-9 and TRBJ1-3): DTGVSQNPRHKITKRGQNVTFRCDPISEHNRLYWYRQTLGQGPEFLTYFQNEAQLEKSRLLSDRFSAERPKGSFSTLEIQRTEQGDSAMYLCASSPRLDTGNTIYFGEGSWLTVV.

V gene TRBV7-2 combines with J gene TRBJ1-1; D ambiguous. Deletions cut 1 base from V and 3 bases from J, with 9 bases between. Per the germline V gene, CDR1 is SGHTA and CDR2 is FQGNSA. The CDR3 consists of 14 residues. Written as DNA, the CDR3 is TGTGCCAGCAGCTTAGGGACGGGGTACACTGAAGCTTTCTTT. Translating gives CASSLGTGYTEAFF.

This chain links TRBV19 with TRBJ1-3; no definite D call. The CDR3 extends over 16 amino acids. Germline CDR1 reads LNHDA; CDR2 reads SQIVND (reference sequence). Trimming pared 1 base from V and 0 bases from J, leaving 10 bases between. DNA for the CDR3: TGTGCCAGTAGTATAGTGACTTACAACTCTGGAAACACCATATATTTT. It encodes CASSIVTYNSGNTIYF.

This chain joins TRBV6-6 and TRBJ1-4, with 10 bases fitting TRBD1. Germline CDR1 reads MNHNY; CDR2 reads SVGAGI (reference sequence). The V and J ends lost 5 bases and 7 bases, in that order; junction bases with no gene match: 10. This CDR3 has 16 amino acids. The CDR3 nucleotides are TGTGCCAGCAGTCTATGGTCAGGGACAGGGGTTGAAAAACTGTTTTTT. Its protein is CASSLWSGTGVEKLFF.

This chain uses TRBV11-3 with TRBJ1-6; no firm D call. The CDR3 consists of 15 residues. Trimming stripped 7 bases from V and 0 bases from J, with 10 bases between. CDR1 and CDR2 (germline): SGHNT, YENEEA. The DNA for the CDR3 is TGTGCCAGCACCCCACAGAGCTCCTATAATTCACCCCTCCACTTT. Amino acid sequence: CASTPQSSYNSPLHF.

V usage is TRBV7-2 and J usage is TRBJ2-7; 9 bases match TRBD1. The germline V gene encodes CDR1 SGHTA and CDR2 FQGNSA. The J segment lost 2 bases and the V segment lost 5 bases, leaving 7 bases of the junction unmatched. The CDR3 has 15 residues. The CDR3 is CASSPRTGVPYEQYF. Here the CDR3 DNA reads TGTGCCAGCAGCCCGCGGACAGGGGTACCCTACGAGCAGTACTTC.

CDR3 amino acids: CASSLGLSGANVLTF. CDR3 DNA sequence: TGTGCCAGCAGCTTAGGGCTGTCTGGGGCCAACGTCCTGACTTTC. The V and J genes are TRBV7-3 and TRBJ2-6; no clear D gene. The CDR3 runs to 15 residues. The V gene's germline CDR1 is SGHTA and CDR2 FQGTGA. Trimming shortened V by 2 bases and J by 1 base, and 6 bases separated the two germline ends.

This clone has more than one count but fewer than ten. The chain's CDR3 is CASSFTVGAVGNYGYTF. CDR3 sequence (DNA): TGTGCCAGCAGCTTTACGGTGGGGGCAGTCGGGAACTATGGCTACACCTTC. The V gene is TRBV7-9, the J gene TRBJ1-2; perhaps TRBD1 as D (6 bases). The CDR3 is 17 amino acids. CDR1 SEHNR and CDR2 FQNEAQ come from the germline V gene (reference sequence). The ends were cut back, 3 bases at V and 2 bases at J, with 19 bases in the middle.

The chain links TRBV30 to TRBJ2-3; D is possibly TRBD1 (5 bases). Trimming pared 0 bases from V and 2 bases from J, leaving 12 bases between. Germline CDR1 and CDR2: GTSNPN and SVGIG (reference sequence). The CDR3 runs 15 residues. As DNA, the CDR3 is TGTGCCTGGAGTGTAACAGGACAATTCACAGATACGCAGTATTTT. Translating gives CAWSVTGQFTDTQYF. Complete variable domain (other parts from reference TRBV30 and TRBJ2-3): SQTIHQWPATLVQPVGSPLSLECTVEGTSNPNLYWYRQAAGRGLQLLFYSVGIGQISSEVPQNLSASRPQDRQFILSSKKLLLSDSGFYLCAWSVTGQFTDTQYFGPGTRLTVL.